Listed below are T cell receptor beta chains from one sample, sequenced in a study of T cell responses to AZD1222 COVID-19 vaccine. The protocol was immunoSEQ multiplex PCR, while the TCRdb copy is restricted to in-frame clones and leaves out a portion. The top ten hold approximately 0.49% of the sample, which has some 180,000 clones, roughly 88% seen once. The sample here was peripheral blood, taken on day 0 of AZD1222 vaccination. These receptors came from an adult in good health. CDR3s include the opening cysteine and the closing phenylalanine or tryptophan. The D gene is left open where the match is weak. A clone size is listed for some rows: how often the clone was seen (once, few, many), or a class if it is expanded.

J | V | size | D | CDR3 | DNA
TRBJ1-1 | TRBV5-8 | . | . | CASSLAGSLEAFF | TGTGCCAGCAGCTTGGCTGGATCTCTTGAAGCTTTCTTT
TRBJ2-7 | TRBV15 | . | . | CATSGSPPGNEQYF | TGTGCCACCAGCGGCAGTCCTCCGGGAAACGAGCAGTACTTC
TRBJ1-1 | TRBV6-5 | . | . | CASTLRQDYTEAFF | TGTGCCAGCACCCTTAGACAGGATTACACTGAAGCTTTCTTT
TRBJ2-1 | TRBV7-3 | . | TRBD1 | CASSLRGTVPYNEQFF | TGTGCCAGCAGCTTAAGGGGGACAGTCCCTTACAATGAGCAGTTCTTC
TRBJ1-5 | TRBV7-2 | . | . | CASSLGGDRVGNSNQPQHF | TGTGCCAGCAGCTTAGGGGGGGATCGGGTAGGGAATAGCAATCAGCCCCAGCATTTT
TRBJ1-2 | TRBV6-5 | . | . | CASSGTFLDGYTF | TGTGCCAGCTCGGGGACCTTTCTCGATGGCTACACCTTC
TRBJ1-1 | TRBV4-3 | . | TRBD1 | CASSRGTGHGRAEAFF | TGCGCCAGCAGCCGCGGGACAGGGCACGGGAGGGCTGAAGCTTTCTTT
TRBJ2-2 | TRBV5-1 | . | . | CASSLATQVSGELFF | TGCGCCAGCAGCTTGGCCACTCAGGTTTCCGGGGAGCTGTTTTTT
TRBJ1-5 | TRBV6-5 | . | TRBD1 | CASRLGQDQPQHF | TGTGCCAGCAGACTCGGACAGGATCAGCCCCAGCATTTT
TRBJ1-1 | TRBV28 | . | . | CASSLLRDEAFF | TGTGCCAGCAGTTTACTCAGGGATGAAGCTTTCTTT
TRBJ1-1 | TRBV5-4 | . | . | CASSFLSEAFF | TGTGCCAGCAGCTTTCTCTCTGAAGCTTTCTTT
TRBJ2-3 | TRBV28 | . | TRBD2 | CASRPSGGATDTQYF | TGTGCCAGCAGGCCTAGCGGGGGGGCCACAGATACGCAGTATTTT
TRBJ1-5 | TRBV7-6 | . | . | CASSPGSSQPQHF | TGTGCCAGCAGCCCAGGAAGCAGTCAGCCCCAGCATTTT
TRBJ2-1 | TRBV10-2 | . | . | CASSVVEGGTEFF | TGCGCCAGCAGTGTTGTCGAGGGAGGGACAGAGTTCTTC
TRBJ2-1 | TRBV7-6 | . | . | CASSSTLRGFSYNEQFF | TGTGCCAGCAGCTCGACGCTCAGGGGTTTCTCCTACAATGAGCAGTTCTTC
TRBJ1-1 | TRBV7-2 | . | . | CASTPVNTEAFF | TGTGCCAGCACCCCGGTGAACACTGAAGCTTTCTTT
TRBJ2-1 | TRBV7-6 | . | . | CASSSTEYNRDAKSYNEQFF | TGTGCCAGCAGCTCAACAGAGTACAATAGGGACGCCAAATCCTACAATGAGCAGTTCTTC
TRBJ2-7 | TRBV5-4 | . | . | CASSLVGSSYEQYF | TGTGCCAGCAGCTTAGTAGGCAGCTCCTACGAGCAGTACTTC
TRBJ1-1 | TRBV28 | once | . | CASSFRRMNTEAFF | TGTGCCAGCAGTTTCAGGAGGATGAACACTGAAGCTTTCTTT
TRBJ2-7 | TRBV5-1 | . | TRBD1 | CASSSGQPAEQYF | TGCGCCAGCAGCTCGGGACAGCCAGCCGAGCAGTACTTC